This TCR beta chain is drawn from a study of T cells in narcolepsy. Study at large: Enrolled donors included narcolepsy type 1 or type 2 patients and healthy controls. Whole-study results and caveats: Reportedly, autoreactive clonotypes were serially detected in patients' blood but not controls'. Autoreactive HCRT-specific and TRIB2-specific clonotypes were marked in same-patient CSF-versus-blood CD4+ comparisons.

The data were produced by immunoSEQ multiplex PCR, yet TCRdb's version contains in-frame clones alone and is incomplete. The sample has tens of thousands of clones, roughly 85% seen once. The germline CDR1 and CDR2 sequences are GTSNPN and SVGIG (reference sequence). V gave up 5 bases and J gave up 4 bases; unmatched junction bases: 6. This CDR3 contains 14 residues. In its sample, this clone was seen once. The antigen is undetermined. The chain couples TRBV30 to TRBJ2-7, with 12 bases matching TRBD2. The source is a human donor with narcolepsy. Sequencing used CD45RA- memory CD4+ T cells from PBMCs. Here the CDR3 reads CAWGGTSGFYEQYF. The CDR3 DNA reads as TGTGCCTGGGGAGGGACTAGCGGGTTTTACGAGCAGTACTTC.